This T cell receptor (beta chain) was observed in a study of cytomegalovirus exposure and HLA in healthy donors. This PCR relied on a set of 60 Vbeta primers and 13 Jbeta primers. Assay used: immunoSEQ multiplex PCR; TCRdb lists only in-frame clones, some missing. The sample records about 160,000 clones, over 80% being singletons. The CDR3 has 16 amino acids. J gave up 2 bases and V 7 bases, and 9 bases lay outside the gene matches. Germline-derived CDR1 and CDR2 are MNHEY and SMNVEV (reference sequence). The chain carries TRBV27 and TRBJ2-2; 8 bases agree with TRBD2. This sequence was found in a girl between 5 and 17 years old in good health and CMV-seropositive. Input material: PBMCs. DNA of the CDR3: TGTGCCAGCAACCGAAATAGCGGGACCAACACCGGGGAGCTGTTTTTT. Translating gives CASNRNSGTNTGELFF.